This note documents a single TCR beta chain sequence. The data were taken from a study of cytomegalovirus exposure and HLA in healthy donors. Study summary: Assignment to the Caucasian-associated ancestry cluster applied to approximately 80% of the approximately 400 genotyped donors.

The PCR used 60 Vbeta and 13 Jbeta primers. Data came from immunoSEQ multiplex PCR; TCRdb stores just in-frame clones and leaves some out. The data contain 110,000 or so clones, approximately 75% of them singletons. The receptor comes from a man aged 50 to 59 in good health and CMV-seropositive. The sample taken for sequencing was PBMCs.

CDR3 residues: CASSPATGAGETQYF. CDR3 nucleotide sequence: TGCGCCAGCAGCCCGGCAACAGGGGCGGGCGAGACCCAGTACTTC. The V gene is TRBV5-1, the J gene TRBJ2-5, with 7 bases matching TRBD1. CDR1 and CDR2 from the germline V gene are SGHRS and YFSETQ. V lost 4 bases, J lost 5 bases, and 11 bases stayed unmatched. This CDR3 is 15 amino acids long.